This T cell receptor (beta chain) was profiled in a study of cytomegalovirus exposure and HLA in healthy donors. Notes on the study in general: Data from an earlier analysis indicated that most TCR beta V segments were productive either about 90% or about 30% of the time.

The primer mix had 60 Vbeta and 13 Jbeta primers. Some clones are missing from TCRdb's copy, which holds only in-frame ones; the method was immunoSEQ multiplex PCR. The profile shows about 140,000 clones, under 75% of them singletons. This clone was detected only a few times. Its target is not known. Different DNA sequences within this sample yield the same CDR3. The germline gives CDR1 SGHTA, CDR2 FQGNSA. The CDR3 totals 13 residues. The junction had 5 bases not matched to a gene; V was cut back by 4 bases and J by 8 bases. Sequenced input: PBMCs. This chain uses TRBV7-2 with TRBJ2-1, with 7 bases that match TRBD1. This receptor was obtained from a middle-aged woman in good health and CMV-seronegative. This chain's CDR3 is CASSYNRGDEQFF. The CDR3 nucleotides are TGTGCCAGCAGCTACAACAGGGGCGATGAGCAGTTCTTC.